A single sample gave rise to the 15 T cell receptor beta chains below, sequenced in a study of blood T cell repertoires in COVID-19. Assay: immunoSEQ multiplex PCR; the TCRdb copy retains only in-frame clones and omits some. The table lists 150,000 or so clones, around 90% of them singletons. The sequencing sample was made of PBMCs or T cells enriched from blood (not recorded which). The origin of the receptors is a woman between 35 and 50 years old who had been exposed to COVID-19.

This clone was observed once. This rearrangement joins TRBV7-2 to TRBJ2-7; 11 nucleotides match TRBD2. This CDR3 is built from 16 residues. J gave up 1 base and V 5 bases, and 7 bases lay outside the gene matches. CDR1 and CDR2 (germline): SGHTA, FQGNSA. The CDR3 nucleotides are TGTGCCAGCAGCGAACTAGCGGGAGCGACTTCCTACGAGCAGTACTTC. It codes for CASSELAGATSYEQYF. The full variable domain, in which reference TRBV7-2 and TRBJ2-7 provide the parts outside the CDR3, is GAGVSQSPSNKVTEKGKDVELRCDPISGHTALYWYRQSLGQGLEFLIYFQGNSAPDKSGLPSDRFSAERTGGSVSTLTIQRTQQEDSAVYLCASSELAGATSYEQYFGPGTRLTVT.

CDR3 in amino acids: CASSLGTLAGGPNEQFF. In DNA, the CDR3 is TGTGCCAGCAGCTTGGGAACACTAGCGGGGGGGCCCAATGAGCAGTTCTTC. This rearrangement joins TRBV7-3 to TRBJ2-1; TRBD2 matches at 13 bases. This CDR3 region has 17 residues. From germline, CDR1 is SGHTA and CDR2 FQGTGA. The J segment lost 6 bases and the V segment lost 3 bases, leaving 8 bases of the junction unmatched.

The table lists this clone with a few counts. CDR3 in DNA: TGCGCCAGCAGCTCCCCTAGCGGGTCCTCCTACGAGCAGTACTTC. Encoded protein: CASSSPSGSSYEQYF. The V gene is TRBV4-1, the J gene TRBJ2-7; TRBD2 agrees at 8 bases. The CDR3 length is 15 residues. Unmatched junction bases numbered 6, after V lost 5 bases and J lost 0 bases. Germline values: CDR1 MGHRA, CDR2 YSYEKL.

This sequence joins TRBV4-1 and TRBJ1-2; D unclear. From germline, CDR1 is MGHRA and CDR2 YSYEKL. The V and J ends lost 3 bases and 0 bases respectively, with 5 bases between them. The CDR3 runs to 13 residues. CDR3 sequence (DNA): TGCGCCAGCAGCCACAGGCCTAACTATGGCTACACCTTC. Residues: CASSHRPNYGYTF.

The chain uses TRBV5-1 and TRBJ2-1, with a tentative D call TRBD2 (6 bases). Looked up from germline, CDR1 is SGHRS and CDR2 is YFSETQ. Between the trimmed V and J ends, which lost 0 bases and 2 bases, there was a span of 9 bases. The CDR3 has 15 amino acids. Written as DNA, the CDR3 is TGCGCCAGCAGCTTGGTATCGGGGGCCTACAATGAGCAGTTCTTC. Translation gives CASSLVSGAYNEQFF.

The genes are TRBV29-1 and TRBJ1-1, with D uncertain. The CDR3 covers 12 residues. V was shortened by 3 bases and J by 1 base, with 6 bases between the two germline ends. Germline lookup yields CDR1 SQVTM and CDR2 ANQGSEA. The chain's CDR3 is CSVDERNTEAFF. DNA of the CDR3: TGCAGCGTTGATGAGAGGAACACTGAAGCTTTCTTT.

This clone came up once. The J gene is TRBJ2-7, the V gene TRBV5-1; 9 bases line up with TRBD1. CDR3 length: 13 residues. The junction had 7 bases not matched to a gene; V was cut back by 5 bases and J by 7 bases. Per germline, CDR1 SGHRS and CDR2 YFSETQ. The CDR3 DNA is TGCGCCAGCAGACCCACAGGGGGCTTTGAGCAGTACTTC. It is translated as CASRPTGGFEQYF. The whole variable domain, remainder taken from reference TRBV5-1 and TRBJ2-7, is KAGVTQTPRYLIKTRGQQVTLSCSPISGHRSVSWYQQTPGQGLQFLFEYFSETQRNKGNFPGRFSGRQFSNSRSEMNVSTLELGDSALYLCASRPTGGFEQYFGPGTRLTVT.

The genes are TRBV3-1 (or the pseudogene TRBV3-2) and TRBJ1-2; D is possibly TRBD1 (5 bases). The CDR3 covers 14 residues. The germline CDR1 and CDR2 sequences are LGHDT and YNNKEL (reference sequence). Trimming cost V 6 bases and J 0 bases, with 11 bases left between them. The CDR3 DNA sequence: TGTGCCAGCAGGGGAAGGGGATCTAACTATGGCTACACCTTC. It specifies CASRGRGSNYGYTF.

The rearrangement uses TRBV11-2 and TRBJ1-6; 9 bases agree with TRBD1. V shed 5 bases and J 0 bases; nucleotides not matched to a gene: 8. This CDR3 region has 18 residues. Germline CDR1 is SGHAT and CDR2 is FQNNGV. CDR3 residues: CASSLRQGGSSYNSPLHF. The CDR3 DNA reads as TGTGCCAGCAGCCTCCGACAGGGGGGTAGCTCCTATAATTCACCCCTCCACTTT.

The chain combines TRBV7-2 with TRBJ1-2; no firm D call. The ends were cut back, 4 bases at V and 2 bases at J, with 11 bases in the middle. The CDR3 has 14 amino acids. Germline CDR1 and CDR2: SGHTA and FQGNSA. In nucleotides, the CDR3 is TGTGCCAGCAGCTCCCCCCCCGAGAACTATGGCTACACCTTC. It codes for CASSSPPENYGYTF.

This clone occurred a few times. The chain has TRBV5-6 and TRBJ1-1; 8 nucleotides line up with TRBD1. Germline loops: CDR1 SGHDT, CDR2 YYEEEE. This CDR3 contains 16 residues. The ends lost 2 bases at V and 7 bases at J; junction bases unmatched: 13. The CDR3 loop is CASSLFGRQGLIEAFF. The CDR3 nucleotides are TGTGCCAGCAGCTTATTCGGCCGACAGGGGTTGATTGAAGCTTTCTTT.

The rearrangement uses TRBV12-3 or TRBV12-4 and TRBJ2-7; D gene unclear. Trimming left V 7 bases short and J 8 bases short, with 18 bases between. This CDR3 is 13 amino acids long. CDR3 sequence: CASTPGPQGKQYF. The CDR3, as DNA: TGTGCCAGCACTCCAGGTCCCCAAGGAAAGCAGTACTTC.

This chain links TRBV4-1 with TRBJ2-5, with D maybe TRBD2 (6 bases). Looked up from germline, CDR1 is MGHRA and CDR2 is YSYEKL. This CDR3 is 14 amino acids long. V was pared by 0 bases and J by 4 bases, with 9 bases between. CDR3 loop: CASSQDQGLETQYF. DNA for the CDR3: TGCGCCAGCAGCCAAGATCAGGGACTAGAGACCCAGTACTTC.

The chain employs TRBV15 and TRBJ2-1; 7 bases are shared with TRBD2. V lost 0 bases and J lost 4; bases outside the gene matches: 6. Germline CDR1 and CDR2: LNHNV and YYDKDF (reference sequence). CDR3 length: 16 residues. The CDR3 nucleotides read TGTGCCACCAGCAGAGAGGGGGACTACCCTTACAATGAGCAGTTCTTC. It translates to CATSREGDYPYNEQFF. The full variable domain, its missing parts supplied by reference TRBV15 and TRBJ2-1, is DAMVIQNPRYQVTQFGKPVTLSCSQTLNHNVMYWYQQKSSQAPKLLFHYYDKDFNNEADTPDNFQSRRPNTSFCFLDIRSPGLGDTAMYLCATSREGDYPYNEQFFGPGTRLTVL.

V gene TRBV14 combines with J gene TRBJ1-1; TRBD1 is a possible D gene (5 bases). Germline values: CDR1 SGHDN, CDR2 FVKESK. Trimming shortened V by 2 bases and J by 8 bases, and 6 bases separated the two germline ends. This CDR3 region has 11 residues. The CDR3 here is CASSQRGEAFF. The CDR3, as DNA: TGTGCCAGCAGCCAACGGGGGGAAGCTTTCTTT.